These T cell receptor beta chains were read from a single sample in a study of blood T cells in healthy people across ages. TCRdb analysed the 5' RACE reads with MiXCR anew, one entry per CDR3 protein. The sample has 600,000 to 800,000 distinct CDR3 sequences; 52% are singletons. Material: blood. The receptors were sampled from a woman older than 75 in good health. Each CDR3 is given with its conserved first and last residue. D genes are given only for firm matches. Clone sizes are given selectively: once, few, many, or a class where the clone is expanded.

TGCGCCAGCAGCCGCCCTTCCACTGAAGCTTTCTTT,CASSRPSTEAFF,TRBV4-1,many,TRBJ1-1,.
TGCAGTGCTAGAGGCCGGGCCGGAGGAAACCACGAGCAGTACTTC,CSARGRAGGNHEQYF,TRBV20-1,many,TRBJ2-7,.
TGTGCCAGCAGCCGCGGGACTAGCGGGGGGAATGAGCAGTTCTTC,CASSRGTSGGNEQFF,TRBV3-1,many,TRBJ2-1,TRBD2
TGTGCCAGCTGTGGGGGGGGCGAGACCCAGTACTTC,CASCGGGETQYF,TRBV12-3/TRBV12-4,.,TRBJ2-5,.
TGTGCCAGCAGTGAAGCGGGGGGGCAAGTTACGCAGTATTTT,CASSEAGGQVTQYF,TRBV2,.,TRBJ2-3,.
TGCGCCAGCAGACGGGACAACGATGAGCAGTTCTTC,CASRRDNDEQFF,TRBV5-1,.,TRBJ2-1,.
TGTGCCAGCTCACGGGACAGGGCTCAAAAGGATGGCTACACCTTC,CASSRDRAQKDGYTF,TRBV18,few,TRBJ1-2,TRBD1
TGTGCCAGTAGCACCGGGACAGGCTACGAGCAGTACTTC,CASSTGTGYEQYF,TRBV19,.,TRBJ2-7,TRBD1
TGTGCCAGCAGCGTAGTAGCGGGCCACGGGGTTCATGAGCAGTTCTTC,CASSVVAGHGVHEQFF,TRBV9,many,TRBJ2-1,TRBD2
TGTGCCAGCAGCACGACATTAAATTCACCCCTCCACTTT,CASSTTLNSPLHF,TRBV27,.,TRBJ1-6,.
TGTGCCAGCAGTTCAGGGGACGACACTGAAGCTTTCTTT,CASSSGDDTEAFF,TRBV12-3/TRBV12-4,.,TRBJ1-1,.